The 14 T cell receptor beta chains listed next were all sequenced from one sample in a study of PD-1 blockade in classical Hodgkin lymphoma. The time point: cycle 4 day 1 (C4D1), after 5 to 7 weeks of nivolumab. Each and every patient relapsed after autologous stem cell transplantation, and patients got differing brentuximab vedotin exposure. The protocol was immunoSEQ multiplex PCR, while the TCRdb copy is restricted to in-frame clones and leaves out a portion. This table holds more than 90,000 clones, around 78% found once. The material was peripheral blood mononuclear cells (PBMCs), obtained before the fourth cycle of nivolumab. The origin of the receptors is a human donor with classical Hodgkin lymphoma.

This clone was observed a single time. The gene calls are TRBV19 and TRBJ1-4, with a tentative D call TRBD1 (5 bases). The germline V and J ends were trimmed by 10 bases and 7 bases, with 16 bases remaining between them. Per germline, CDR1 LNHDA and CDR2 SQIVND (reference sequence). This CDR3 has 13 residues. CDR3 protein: CATQGTWSEKLFF. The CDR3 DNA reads TGTGCCACCCAAGGGACCTGGAGTGAAAAACTGTTTTTT.

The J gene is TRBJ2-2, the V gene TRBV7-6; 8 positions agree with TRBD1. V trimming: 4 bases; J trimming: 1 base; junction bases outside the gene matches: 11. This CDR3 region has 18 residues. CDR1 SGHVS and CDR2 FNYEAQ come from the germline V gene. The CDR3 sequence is CASSSPHLGQGNTGELFF. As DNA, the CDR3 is TGTGCCAGCAGCTCGCCGCACCTCGGACAGGGGAACACCGGGGAGCTGTTTTTT.

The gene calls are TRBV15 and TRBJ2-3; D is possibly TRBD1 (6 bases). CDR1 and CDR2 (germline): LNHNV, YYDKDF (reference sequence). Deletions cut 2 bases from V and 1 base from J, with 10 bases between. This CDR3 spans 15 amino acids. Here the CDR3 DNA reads TGTGCCACCAGCAGACAGGGGCGGGGCACAGATACGCAGTATTTT. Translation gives CATSRQGRGTDTQYF.

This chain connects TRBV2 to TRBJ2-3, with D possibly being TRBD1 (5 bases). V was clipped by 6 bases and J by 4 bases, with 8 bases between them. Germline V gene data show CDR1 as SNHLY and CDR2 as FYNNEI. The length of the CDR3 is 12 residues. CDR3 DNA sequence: TGTGCCAGCAGCCAGGGTGCAGATACGCAGTATTTT. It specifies CASSQGADTQYF. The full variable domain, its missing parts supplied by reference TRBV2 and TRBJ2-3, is EPEVTQTPSHQVTQMGQEVILRCVPISNHLYFYWYRQILGQKVEFLVSFYNNEISEKSEIFDDQFSVERPDGSNFTLKIRSTKLEDSAMYFCASSQGADTQYFGPGTRLTVL.

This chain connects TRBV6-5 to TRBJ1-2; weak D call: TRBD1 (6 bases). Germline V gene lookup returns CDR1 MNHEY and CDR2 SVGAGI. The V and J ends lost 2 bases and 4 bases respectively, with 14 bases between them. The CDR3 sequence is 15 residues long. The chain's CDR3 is CASSYVARGGYGYTF. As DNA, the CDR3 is TGTGCCAGCAGTTACGTCGCCAGGGGTGGCTATGGCTACACCTTC.

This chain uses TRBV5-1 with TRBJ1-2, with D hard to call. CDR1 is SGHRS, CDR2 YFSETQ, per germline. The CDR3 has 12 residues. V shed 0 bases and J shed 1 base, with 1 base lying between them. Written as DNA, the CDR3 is TGCGCCAGCAGCTTGGGTAACTATGGCTACACCTTC. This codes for CASSLGNYGYTF.

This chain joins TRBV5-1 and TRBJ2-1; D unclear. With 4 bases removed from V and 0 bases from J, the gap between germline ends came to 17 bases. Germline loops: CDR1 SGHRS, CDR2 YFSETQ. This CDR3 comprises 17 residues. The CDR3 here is CASSPGKPGLSYNEQFF. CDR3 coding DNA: TGCGCCAGCAGCCCTGGCAAGCCGGGCCTCTCCTACAATGAGCAGTTCTTC.

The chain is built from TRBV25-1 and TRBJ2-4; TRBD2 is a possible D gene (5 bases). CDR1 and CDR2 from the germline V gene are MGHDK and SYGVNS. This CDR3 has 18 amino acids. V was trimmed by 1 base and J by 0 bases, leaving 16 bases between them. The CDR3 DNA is TGTGCCAGCAGTGAATTAGGAGGACCCGGGGTAGCCAAAAACATTCAGTACTTC. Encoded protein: CASSELGGPGVAKNIQYF.

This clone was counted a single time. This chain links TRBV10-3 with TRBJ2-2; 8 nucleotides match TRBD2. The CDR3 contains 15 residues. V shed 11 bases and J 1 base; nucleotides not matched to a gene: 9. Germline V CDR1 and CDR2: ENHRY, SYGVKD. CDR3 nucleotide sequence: TGTGCCTCCGGGGGGGGGACTTTGAACACCGGGGAGCTGTTTTTT. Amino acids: CASGGGTLNTGELFF.

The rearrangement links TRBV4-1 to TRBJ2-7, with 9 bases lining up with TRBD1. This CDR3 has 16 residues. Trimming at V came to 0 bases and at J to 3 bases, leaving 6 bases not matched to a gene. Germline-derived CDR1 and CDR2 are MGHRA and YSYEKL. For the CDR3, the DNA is TGCGCCAGCAGCCAAGATGGGACAGGGAGGATCTACGAGCAGTACTTC. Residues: CASSQDGTGRIYEQYF.

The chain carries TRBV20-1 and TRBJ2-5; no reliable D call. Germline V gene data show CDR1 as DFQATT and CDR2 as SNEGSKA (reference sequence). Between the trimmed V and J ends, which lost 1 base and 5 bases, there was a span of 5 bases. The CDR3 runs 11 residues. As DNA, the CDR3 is TGCAGTGCTAGAGGAATGGAGACCCAGTACTTC. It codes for CSARGMETQYF.

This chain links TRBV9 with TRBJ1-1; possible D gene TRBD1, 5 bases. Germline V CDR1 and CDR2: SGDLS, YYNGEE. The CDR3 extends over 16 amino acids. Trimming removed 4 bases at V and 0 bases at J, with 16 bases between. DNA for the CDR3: TGTGCCAGCAGCCCACTTCAGGGCTCCATGAACACTGAAGCTTTCTTT. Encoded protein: CASSPLQGSMNTEAFF.

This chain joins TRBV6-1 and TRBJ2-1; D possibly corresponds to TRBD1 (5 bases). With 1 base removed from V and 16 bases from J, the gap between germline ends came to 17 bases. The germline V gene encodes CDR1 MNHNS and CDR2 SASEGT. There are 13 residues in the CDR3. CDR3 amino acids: CASSEETAGRRFF. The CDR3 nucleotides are TGTGCCAGCAGTGAAGAGACAGCCGGGCGCCGATTCTTC.

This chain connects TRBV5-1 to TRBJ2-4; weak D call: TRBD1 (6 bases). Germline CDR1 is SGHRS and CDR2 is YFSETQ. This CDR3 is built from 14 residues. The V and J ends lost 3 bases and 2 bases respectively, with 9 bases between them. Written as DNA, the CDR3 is TGCGCCAGCAGCTCGACAGGATCCAAAAACATTCAGTACTTC. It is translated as CASSSTGSKNIQYF. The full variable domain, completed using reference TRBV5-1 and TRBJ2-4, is KAGVTQTPRYLIKTRGQQVTLSCSPISGHRSVSWYQQTPGQGLQFLFEYFSETQRNKGNFPGRFSGRQFSNSRSEMNVSTLELGDSALYLCASSSTGSKNIQYFGAGTRLSVL.